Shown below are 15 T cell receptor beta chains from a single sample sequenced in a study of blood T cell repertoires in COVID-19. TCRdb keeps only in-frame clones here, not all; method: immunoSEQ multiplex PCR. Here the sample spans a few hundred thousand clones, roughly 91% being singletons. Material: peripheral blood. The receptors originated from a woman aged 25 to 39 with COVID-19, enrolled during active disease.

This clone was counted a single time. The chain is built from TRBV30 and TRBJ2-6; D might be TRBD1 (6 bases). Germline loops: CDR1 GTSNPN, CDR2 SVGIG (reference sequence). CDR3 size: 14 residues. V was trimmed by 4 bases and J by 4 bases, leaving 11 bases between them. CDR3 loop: CAWTVGAGANVLTF. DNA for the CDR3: TGTGCCTGGACAGTGGGGGCCGGGGCCAACGTCCTGACTTTC. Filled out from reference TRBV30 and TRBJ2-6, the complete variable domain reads SQTIHQWPATLVQPVGSPLSLECTVEGTSNPNLYWYRQAAGRGLQLLFYSVGIGQISSEVPQNLSASRPQDRQFILSSKKLLLSDSGFYLCAWTVGAGANVLTFGAGSRLTVL.

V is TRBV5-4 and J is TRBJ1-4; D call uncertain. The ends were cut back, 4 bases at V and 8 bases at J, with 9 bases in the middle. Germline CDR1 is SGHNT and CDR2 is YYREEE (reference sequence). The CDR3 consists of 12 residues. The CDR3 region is CASSLGSEKLFF. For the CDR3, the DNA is TGTGCCAGCAGCCTTGGTAGCGAAAAACTGTTTTTT.

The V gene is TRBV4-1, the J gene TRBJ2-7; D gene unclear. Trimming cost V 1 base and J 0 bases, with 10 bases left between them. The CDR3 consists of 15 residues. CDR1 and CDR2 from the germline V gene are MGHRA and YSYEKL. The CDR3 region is CASSQGSSSSYEQYF. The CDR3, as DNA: TGCGCCAGCAGCCAAGGTTCCTCGAGCTCCTACGAGCAGTACTTC.

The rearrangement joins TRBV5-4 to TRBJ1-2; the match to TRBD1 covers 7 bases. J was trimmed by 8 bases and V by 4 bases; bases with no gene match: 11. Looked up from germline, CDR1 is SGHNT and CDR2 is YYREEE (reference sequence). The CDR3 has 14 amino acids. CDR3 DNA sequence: TGTGCCAGCAGCCGAATAGGGGGCGCAGGGGGCTACACCTTC. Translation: CASSRIGGAGGYTF.

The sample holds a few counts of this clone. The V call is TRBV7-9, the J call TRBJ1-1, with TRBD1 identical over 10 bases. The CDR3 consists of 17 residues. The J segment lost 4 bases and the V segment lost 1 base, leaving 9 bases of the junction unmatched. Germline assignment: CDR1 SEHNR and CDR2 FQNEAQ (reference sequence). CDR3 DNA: TGTGCCAGCAGCTTAGGTGAGGGACAGGGGTTTCGCACTGAAGCTTTCTTT. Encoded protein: CASSLGEGQGFRTEAFF.

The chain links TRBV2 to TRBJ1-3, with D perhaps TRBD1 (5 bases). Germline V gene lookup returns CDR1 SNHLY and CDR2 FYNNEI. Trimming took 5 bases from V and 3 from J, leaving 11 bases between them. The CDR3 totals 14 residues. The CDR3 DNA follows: TGTGCCAGCAGTCGACAGACTAGTGGAAACACCATATATTTT. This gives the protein CASSRQTSGNTIYF.

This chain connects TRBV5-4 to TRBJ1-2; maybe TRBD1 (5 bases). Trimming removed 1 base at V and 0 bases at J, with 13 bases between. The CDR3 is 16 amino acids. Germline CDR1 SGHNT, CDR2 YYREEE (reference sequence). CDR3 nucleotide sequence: TGTGCCAGCAGCTTGTTAGTCGGGGGACCTAACTATGGCTACACCTTC. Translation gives CASSLLVGGPNYGYTF.

CDR3 amino acids: CASSPRDRGPQPQHF. The CDR3 DNA reads as TGTGCCAGTAGTCCCCGGGACAGGGGGCCTCAGCCCCAGCATTTT. V is TRBV19 and J is TRBJ1-5, with TRBD1 matching 12 bases. Trimming took 5 bases from V and 6 from J; bases not matched to a gene: 5. The CDR3 extends over 15 amino acids. From germline, CDR1 is LNHDA and CDR2 SQIVND (reference sequence).

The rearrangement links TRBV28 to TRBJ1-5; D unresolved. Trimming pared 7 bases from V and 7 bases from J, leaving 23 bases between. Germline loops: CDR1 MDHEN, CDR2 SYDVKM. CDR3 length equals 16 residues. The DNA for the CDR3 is TGTGCCAGCACCCACCACCCGAACTCTCCCACCCAGCCCCAGCATTTT. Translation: CASTHHPNSPTQPQHF.

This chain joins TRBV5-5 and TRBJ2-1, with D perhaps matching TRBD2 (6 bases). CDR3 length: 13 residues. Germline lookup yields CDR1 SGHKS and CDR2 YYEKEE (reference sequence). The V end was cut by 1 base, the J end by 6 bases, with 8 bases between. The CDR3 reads CASSLSGGNEQFF. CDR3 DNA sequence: TGTGCCAGCAGCTTGTCCGGGGGCAATGAGCAGTTCTTC.

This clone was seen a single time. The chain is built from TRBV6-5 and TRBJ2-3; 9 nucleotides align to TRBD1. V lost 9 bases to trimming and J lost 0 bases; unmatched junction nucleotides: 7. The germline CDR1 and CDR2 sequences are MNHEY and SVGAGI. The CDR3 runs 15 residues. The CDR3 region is CASSTGGTSTDTQYF. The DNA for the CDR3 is TGTGCCAGTTCGACAGGGGGGACCAGCACAGATACGCAGTATTTT.

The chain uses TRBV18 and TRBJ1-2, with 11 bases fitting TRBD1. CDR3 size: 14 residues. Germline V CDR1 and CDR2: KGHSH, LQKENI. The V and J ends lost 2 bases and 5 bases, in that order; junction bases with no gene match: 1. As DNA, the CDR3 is TGTGCCAGCTCACCAGGGACAGGGGGATATGGCTACACCTTC. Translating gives CASSPGTGGYGYTF.

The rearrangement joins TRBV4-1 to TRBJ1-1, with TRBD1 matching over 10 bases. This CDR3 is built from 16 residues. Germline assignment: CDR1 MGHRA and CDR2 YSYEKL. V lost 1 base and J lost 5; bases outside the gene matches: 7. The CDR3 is CASSQAPGQGRTEAFF. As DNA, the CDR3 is TGCGCCAGCAGCCAAGCTCCGGGACAGGGGAGAACTGAAGCTTTCTTT.

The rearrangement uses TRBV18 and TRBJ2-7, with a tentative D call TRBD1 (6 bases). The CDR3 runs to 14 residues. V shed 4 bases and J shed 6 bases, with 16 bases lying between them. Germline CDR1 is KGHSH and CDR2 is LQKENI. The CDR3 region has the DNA TGTGCCAGCTCACGGTTCAGGGGTAACCCCGAGCAGTACTTC. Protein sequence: CASSRFRGNPEQYF.

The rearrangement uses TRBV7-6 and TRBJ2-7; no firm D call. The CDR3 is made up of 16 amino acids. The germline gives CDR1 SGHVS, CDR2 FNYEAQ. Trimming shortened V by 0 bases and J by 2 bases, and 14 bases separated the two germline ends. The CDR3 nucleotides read TGTGCCAGCAGCTTAGCGAGTCACTTTACCCCCTACGAGCAGTACTTC. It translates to CASSLASHFTPYEQYF.